The 10 T cell receptor beta chains below come from one sample, sequenced in a study of molecular identifiers for immune sequencing clone quantification. Each CDR3 protein is one row after TCRdb ran MiXCR on the PCR reads. The sample has about 630,000 distinct CDR3 sequences; 25% are singletons. Sequenced: naive CD8+ T cells from blood, with Jurkat cell RNA spiked in. The sample's subset: FACS-sorted CD8+CD4-CCR7+CD45RA+ naive T cells. The receptors derive from a human donor in good health. Some libraries in this study had Jurkat cell RNA spiked in.

This clonotype has at least ten counts. The rearrangement links TRBV7-9 to TRBJ1-3; 7 nucleotides line up with TRBD1. Looked up from germline, CDR1 is SEHNR and CDR2 is FQNEAQ (reference sequence). Losses at the gene ends were 5 bases for V and 2 bases for J; bases not matched to a gene: 6. The CDR3 is made up of 15 amino acids. The CDR3 sequence is CASSAIRGPGNTIYF. DNA of the CDR3: TGTGCCAGCAGCGCCATAAGGGGGCCTGGAAACACCATATATTTT.

This clonotype was observed at least ten times. The V and J genes are TRBV19 and TRBJ2-7; tentatively, D is TRBD1 or TRBD2 (5 bases each). The CDR3 runs to 15 residues. Germline loops: CDR1 LNHDA, CDR2 SQIVND (reference sequence). V was cut by 6 bases and J by 5 bases, with 20 bases left in between. The CDR3 DNA reads as TGTGCCAGTAGCCACGGGACGGAGAAAGTCCACGAGCAGTACTTC. Translation gives CASSHGTEKVHEQYF.

The chain uses TRBV10-2 and TRBJ2-7, with 12 bases matching TRBD1. This CDR3 is built from 16 residues. With 7 bases clipped from V and 5 bases from J, the junction kept 12 bases outside the gene matches. Germline values: CDR1 WSHSY, CDR2 SAAADI. This CDR3 is CASKGLPGQGADEQYF. The CDR3 bases are TGCGCCAGCAAGGGACTCCCGGGACAGGGGGCCGACGAGCAGTACTTC.

This clonotype has just one count. One junction end disagrees with the germline gene, perhaps due to a read error. The rearrangement uses TRBV4-3 and TRBJ2-5; 9 nucleotides align to TRBD2. The germline V gene encodes CDR1 LGHNA and CDR2 YSLEER. The CDR3 totals 17 residues. The DNA for the CDR3 is TGCGCCAGCAGCCAAGATCGTAGCGGGAGCCACCAAGGGACCCAGTACTTC. Its protein is CASSQDRSGSHQGTQYF.

A remark on this clonotype: A much larger clone sits a single nucleotide away, making a read error possible. V usage is TRBV5-4 and J usage is TRBJ2-3; D tentatively reads TRBD1 or TRBD2 (5 bases each). V lost 2 bases and J 0 bases, leaving 16 bases between the germline ends. This CDR3 is built from 17 residues. The germline V gene encodes CDR1 SGHNT and CDR2 YYREEE (reference sequence). The CDR3 DNA reads TGTGCCAGCAGCTTCGGGACGTCGGAGTCTAGCACAGATACGCAGTATTTT. It is translated as CASSFGTSESSTDTQYF.

The chain couples TRBV27 to TRBJ2-7; 8 bases are a match to TRBD1. V was pared by 5 bases and J by 6 bases, with 6 bases of the junction left unmatched. Looked up from germline, CDR1 is MNHEY and CDR2 is SMNVEV (reference sequence). The CDR3 spans 13 residues. In DNA, the CDR3 is TGTGCCAGCAGTCGGTACAGGGGGAGCGAGCAGTACTTC. Protein product: CASSRYRGSEQYF.

The CDR3 DNA reads as TGCAGTGCTAGAGACGGGGGACAGGCGATCTACGAGCAGTACTTC. This codes for CSARDGGQAIYEQYF. The rearrangement uses TRBV20-1 and TRBJ2-7, with 8 bases fitting TRBD1. The junction had 7 bases not matched to a gene; V was cut back by 0 bases and J by 3 bases. Germline V gives CDR1 DFQATT, CDR2 SNEGSKA (reference sequence). The length of the CDR3 is 15 residues.

This clonotype was found a few times. The chain recombines TRBV6-2 or TRBV6-3 with TRBJ2-3, with 11 positions matching TRBD2. Losses at the gene ends were 5 bases for V and 1 base for J; bases not matched to a gene: 5. In germline, CDR1 is MNHEY, CDR2 SVGEGT. The CDR3 runs 16 residues. As DNA, the CDR3 is TGTGCCAGCAGTCTGGGACTAGCGGACCGCACAGATACGCAGTATTTT. This translates into CASSLGLADRTDTQYF.

This clonotype occurred a few times. This chain joins TRBV27 and TRBJ2-7; 7 bases line up with TRBD2. In germline, CDR1 is MNHEY, CDR2 SMNVEV (reference sequence). CDR3 length: 14 amino acids. J was trimmed by 5 bases and V by 5 bases; bases with no gene match: 9. The CDR3 DNA is TGTGCCAGCAGTCCGGAAATCACTAGCGACGAGCAGTACTTC. This sequence encodes CASSPEITSDEQYF.

There are a few counts of this clonotype. The genes are TRBV7-9 and TRBJ2-7; D ambiguous. The CDR3 has 14 amino acids. The germline gives CDR1 SEHNR, CDR2 FQNEAQ (reference sequence). V lost 3 bases and J lost 3, with 12 bases in between. CDR3 nucleotide sequence: TGTGCCAGCAGCTTGGCCTGGGATTTCTACGAGCAGTACTTC. This sequence encodes CASSLAWDFYEQYF. Looking up the rest from reference TRBV7-9 and TRBJ2-7 gives the full variable domain: DTGVSQNPRHKITKRGQNVTFRCDPISEHNRLYWYRQTLGQGPEFLTYFQNEAQLEKSRLLSDRFSAERPKGSFSTLEIQRTEQGDSAMYLCASSLAWDFYEQYFGPGTRLTVT.